This entry concerns a single T cell receptor beta chain. The clone's antigen remains unknown. Qualities for individual bases were not recorded, and no much larger clone is one base off. In light of the paper, this sample's time point label describes: cycle 2 day 1 (C2D1) of nivolumab. Every trial patient had relapsed following autologous stem cell transplantation, and prior brentuximab vedotin exposure was what differed among cohorts A, B and C. The trial cohort included 55 to 65 patients with relapsed/refractory classical Hodgkin lymphoma, and each patient had a best overall response of complete response, partial response or progressive disease. Single-agent nivolumab was administered to trial patients in the multi-cohort phase II CheckMate 205 trial. Best overall response was determined by an independent review committee according to the 2007 International Working Group response criteria. Trial PBMCs were obtained immediately prior to nivolumab initiation (C1D1) and on therapy at cycle 2 day 1 and cycle 4 day 1. Peripheral blood was collected in 8 mL Vacutainer Cell Preparation Tubes, from which PBMCs were isolated by centrifugation and then cryopreserved.

The CDR3 contains 16 residues, cysteine and phenylalanine counted. Of the read, only the CDR3 DNA is kept; its 48 bases are in frame from base 1. CDR1 is given as SNHLY and CDR2 as FYNNEI, both from the germline V gene. Trimming leaves V shorter by 5 bases and J shorter by 6 bases, with the junction holding 12 bases beyond the gene matches. Genomic DNA was isolated using the Qiagen DNeasy kit from unsorted PBMCs as well as from negatively selected CD4+ and CD8+ fractions. TCR beta CDR3 regions were subjected to amplification by immunoSEQ multiplex PCR with primers that anneal to V and J segments. Amplification bias was minimized using a synthetic immune receptor repertoire, and residual bias was removed computationally after sequencing. As for the original processing: Repertoire diversity was quantified as the Shannon entropy index using custom Python scripts. Unsorted, CD4+ and CD8+ repertoires were analyzed separately, except in combined analyses where CD4+ and CD8+ sequences were merged in silico. Clonal expansion was defined as at least a 2-fold frequency increase after treatment relative to C1D1, with a pseudocount of 0.5 for undetected baseline clones. Clones with 0 or 1 copy at C1D1 were defined as singleton clones, while clones with 2 or more copies were defined as non-singleton clones. Clones expanded in unsorted samples were labelled as CD4+, CD8+ or unknown by matching protein sequences in sorted samples from the same patient. Wilcoxon tests on paired samples were used to test changes in diversity from C1D1 to C4D1. In its TCRdb copy, this immuneACCESS table keeps in-frame sequences only and misses some clones. Where compared with another copy, unresolved V genes explain less than half of these, and the others have no known cause. Clone size and the V and J calls come from that table; the DNA yielded D and trimming. The sample includes about 93,000 clones, with roughly four fifths observed a single time. The ten largest clones represent approximately 15% of the sample.

These data originate in a study of PD-1 blockade in classical Hodgkin lymphoma (dated by TCRdb to between 2020 and 2021). Study-wide context: Nivolumab dosing was 3 mg/kg intravenously every 2 weeks, continuing until either disease progression or unacceptable toxicity. The study used CyTOF and TCR beta sequencing to define a peripheral blood immune signature of response to PD-1 blockade in classical Hodgkin lymphoma. The investigation overall reported the following: By C4D1, a significant rise was seen in CD4+ TCR diversity but not in CD8+ TCR diversity (p=0.0027 vs p=0.16), and the rise was most apparent among complete responders (p=0.02). Baseline TCR diversity was reported to be lower in newly diagnosed patients than in healthy donors, and even lower in relapsed/refractory patients. Lower diversity was observed in patients in whom nivolumab was started less than 1 year after ASCT, and these patients were excluded from later analyses so that confounding by immune reconstitution would be avoided. Among trial patients, those achieving complete response had baseline diversity similar to that of newly diagnosed patients, while diversity was significantly lower in partial responders and progressors. Only a single clinical trial cohort was studied, and what caused the repertoire differences, possibly disease activity or prior therapy, remained undefined.

The chain uses TRBV2 and TRBJ1-4, and TRBD1 aligns with 7 junction nucleotides. The sample consisted of peripheral blood mononuclear cells (PBMCs), taken before the second cycle of nivolumab. The sequence was obtained from a human donor with classical Hodgkin lymphoma. In nucleotide form, the sequence is TGTGCCAGCAGTCCAAGGGGGCTTGGGTGGGATGAAAAACTGTTTTTT. The encoded protein is CASSPRGLGWDEKLFF. Outside the CDR3, residues come from the reference TRBV2 and TRBJ1-4 proteins, so the full variable domain is: EPEVTQTPSHQVTQMGQEVILRCVPISNHLYFYWYRQILGQKVEFLVSFYNNEISEKSEIFDDQFSVERPDGSNFTLKIRSTKLEDSAMYFCASSPRGLGWDEKLFFGSGTQLSVL.